One and the same sample provided the 23 T cell receptor beta chains below, sequenced in a study of control samples from healthy donors and cancer patients. Using immunoSEQ multiplex PCR, the repertoire was profiled, and TCRdb retains in-frame clones only, with some absent. The sample yields some 130,000 clones, 90% seen once. The material sequenced was blood. The origin of the receptors is a man between 35 and 55 years old in good health.

The V gene is TRBV6-5, the J gene TRBJ1-2; D remains unclear. CDR1 is MNHEY, CDR2 SVGAGI, per germline. With 6 bases removed from V and 4 bases from J, the gap between germline ends came to 15 bases. The CDR3 runs 14 residues. Here the CDR3 DNA reads TGTGCCAGCAGCCACATCTCCGGGAGCTATGGCTACACCTTC. It codes for CASSHISGSYGYTF.

The chain links TRBV4-2 to TRBJ2-3, with a weak D call TRBD1 (6 bases). Germline V lookup: CDR1 LGHNA, CDR2 YNFKEQ. The CDR3 covers 17 residues. Trimming took off 0 bases at V and 0 bases at J, with 13 bases between the two ends. DNA of the CDR3: TGTGCCAGCAGCCAAGATGGGGGCGGATCTAGCACAGATACGCAGTATTTT. Amino acid sequence: CASSQDGGGSSTDTQYF.

The CDR3 protein is CASSVGSGRNEQFF. The CDR3 bases are TGTGCCAGCAGCGTAGGGTCAGGGCGCAATGAGCAGTTCTTC. The chain has TRBV9 and TRBJ2-1; possible D gene TRBD1, 5 bases. Trimming stripped 0 bases from V and 6 bases from J, with 10 bases between. CDR1 SGDLS and CDR2 YYNGEE come from the germline V gene. The CDR3 has 14 residues.

V is TRBV3-1 (or the pseudogene TRBV3-2) and J is TRBJ1-6; the D gene is possibly TRBD1 (5 bases). The V end lost 0 bases, the J end lost 0 bases, and 9 bases lay between the germline ends. This CDR3 spans 17 amino acids. The V gene's germline CDR1 is LGHDT and CDR2 YNNKEL (reference sequence). CDR3 in amino acids: CASSQESGGSYNSPLHF. CDR3 bases: TGTGCCAGCAGCCAAGAATCGGGGGGCTCCTATAATTCACCCCTCCACTTT.

The chain recombines TRBV9 with TRBJ2-6; 9 bases match TRBD1. Looked up from germline, CDR1 is SGDLS and CDR2 is YYNGEE. The CDR3 has 19 amino acids. The V and J ends lost 3 bases and 0 bases, in that order; junction bases with no gene match: 10. The CDR3 reads CASSGSGTGISSGANVLTF. The CDR3 DNA reads as TGTGCCAGCAGCGGCTCCGGGACAGGGATATCCTCTGGGGCCAACGTCCTGACTTTC.

This clone was observed once. Other nucleotide sequences from this sample produce the same CDR3. The rearrangement joins TRBV5-1 to TRBJ2-2, with TRBD2 matching over 16 bases. J was trimmed by 5 bases and V by 3 bases; bases with no gene match: 4. The germline CDR1 and CDR2 sequences are SGHRS and YFSETQ. The CDR3 runs 17 residues. This CDR3 reads CASSSGLAGGRTGELFF. CDR3 sequence (DNA): TGCGCCAGCAGCTCGGGACTAGCGGGGGGGCGGACCGGGGAGCTGTTTTTT. Full variable domain (rest looked up from reference TRBV5-1 and TRBJ2-2): KAGVTQTPRYLIKTRGQQVTLSCSPISGHRSVSWYQQTPGQGLQFLFEYFSETQRNKGNFPGRFSGRQFSNSRSEMNVSTLELGDSALYLCASSSGLAGGRTGELFFGEGSRLTVL.

The V and J genes are TRBV6-4 and TRBJ1-2; 7 bases fit TRBD1. Losses at the gene ends were 3 bases for V and 2 bases for J; bases not matched to a gene: 9. CDR1 and CDR2 from the germline V gene are MRHNA and SNTAGT. The CDR3 has 16 residues. This CDR3 is CASSEHRGRPNYGYTF. The DNA of the CDR3 is TGTGCCAGCAGTGAACATAGGGGGCGCCCCAACTATGGCTACACCTTC.

V usage is TRBV7-6 and J usage is TRBJ2-1; a weak D match, TRBD2 (6 bases). Germline assignment: CDR1 SGHVS and CDR2 FNYEAQ. V lost 5 bases and J 5 bases, leaving 19 bases between the germline ends. This CDR3 has 16 amino acids. Written as DNA, the CDR3 is TGTGCCAGCAGCACAGACCCGCTACTAGCTGACAATGAGCAGTTCTTC. It yields the protein CASSTDPLLADNEQFF. The full variable domain, with the rest looked up from reference TRBV7-6 and TRBJ2-1, is GAGVSQSPRYKVTKRGQDVALRCDPISGHVSLYWYRQALGQGPEFLTYFNYEAQQDKSGLPNDRFSAERPEGSISTLTIQRTEQRDSAMYRCASSTDPLLADNEQFFGPGTRLTVL.

This rearrangement joins TRBV13 to TRBJ1-1; TRBD1 agrees at 7 bases. Germline CDR1 reads PRHDT; CDR2 reads FYEKMQ (reference sequence). The trim removed 5 bases at V and 1 base at J, leaving 7 bases unmatched. The CDR3 totals 15 residues. CDR3 coding DNA: TGTGCCAGCAGCCCAGCGGGACAGCCGAACACTGAAGCTTTCTTT. Protein product: CASSPAGQPNTEAFF.

The chain uses TRBV6-6 and TRBJ1-2; 7 nucleotides line up with TRBD1. Germline V gene lookup returns CDR1 MNHNY and CDR2 SVGAGI (reference sequence). The CDR3 is 11 residues long. CDR3 amino acids: CAVGTAYGYTF. The CDR3 DNA sequence: TGTGCAGTAGGGACAGCATATGGCTACACCTTC.

This chain joins TRBV10-3 and TRBJ2-3; either TRBD1 or TRBD2 may fit D (5 bases each). Per the germline V gene, CDR1 is ENHRY and CDR2 is SYGVKD. This CDR3 is 13 amino acids long. V lost 7 bases and J 0 bases, leaving 8 bases between the germline ends. Here the CDR3 DNA reads TGTGCCATCAACGGGGCTAGCACAGATACGCAGTATTTT. As protein: CAINGASTDTQYF.

This clone was observed a single time. CDR3 in amino acids: CASSPRRDTYGYTF. CDR3 nucleotides: TGTGCCAGCAGTCCCCGAAGGGACACTTATGGCTACACCTTC. The chain recombines TRBV27 with TRBJ1-2, with D possibly TRBD1 on 6 matching bases. With 5 bases removed from V and 5 bases from J, the gap between germline ends came to 15 bases. The CDR3 is 14 residues long. Germline V gives CDR1 MNHEY, CDR2 SMNVEV (reference sequence).

The genes are TRBV19 and TRBJ2-7, with D perhaps being TRBD1 or TRBD2 (5 bases each). The germline V gene has CDR1 LNHDA and CDR2 SQIVND (reference sequence). The CDR3 has 17 residues. Trimming removed 6 bases from V and 0 bases from J, with 21 bases in between. For the CDR3, the DNA is TGTGCCAGTAGCGCAAGTCGGGGCGAAATTAGCTCCTACGAGCAGTACTTC. It codes for CASSASRGEISSYEQYF.

The chain combines TRBV5-1 with TRBJ2-1; 13 nucleotides align to TRBD2. The CDR3 is made up of 15 amino acids. The V and J ends lost 4 bases and 8 bases, in that order; junction bases with no gene match: 6. The germline gives CDR1 SGHRS, CDR2 YFSETQ. The CDR3 reads CASSKTSGGVYEQFF. CDR3 coding DNA: TGCGCCAGCAGCAAAACTAGCGGGGGGGTGTATGAGCAGTTCTTC.

This clone was found once. This rearrangement joins TRBV5-1 to TRBJ2-7; D not certain. CDR1 and CDR2 (germline): SGHRS, YFSETQ. V shed 2 bases and J shed 3 bases, with 9 bases lying between them. The CDR3 is made up of 13 amino acids. This CDR3 is CASSFHGLYEQYF. The DNA of the CDR3 is TGCGCCAGCAGCTTCCACGGCCTCTACGAGCAGTACTTC.

The rearrangement uses TRBV5-1 and TRBJ2-3; 15 bases agree with TRBD2. Germline loops: CDR1 SGHRS, CDR2 YFSETQ. The CDR3 sequence is 18 residues long. Losses at the gene ends were 4 bases for V and 4 bases for J; bases not matched to a gene: 10. In nucleotides, the CDR3 is TGCGCCAGCAGCAAACTAGGGACTAGCGGGGGGTCTTCAGATACGCAGTATTTT. Translating it yields CASSKLGTSGGSSDTQYF.

The chain joins TRBV9 to TRBJ2-2, with D maybe TRBD2 (6 bases). The CDR3 is made up of 15 amino acids. Trimming shortened V by 2 bases and J by 2 bases, and 10 bases separated the two germline ends. Germline CDR1 SGDLS, CDR2 YYNGEE. The CDR3 protein is CASSVGTYNTGELFF. The CDR3 DNA is TGTGCCAGCAGCGTCGGGACTTACAACACCGGGGAGCTGTTTTTT.

This clone came up once. The chain is built from TRBV14 and TRBJ1-2, with D possibly being TRBD1 (5 bases). Germline V lookup: CDR1 SGHDN, CDR2 FVKESK. The CDR3 is made up of 12 amino acids. Trimming left V 4 bases short and J 8 bases short, with 11 bases between. CDR3 protein: CASSPQGFGYTF. CDR3 nucleotides: TGTGCCAGCAGCCCGCAGGGTTTCGGCTACACCTTC.

The V and J genes are TRBV4-2 and TRBJ1-2; TRBD1 might be the D (6 bases). The germline gives CDR1 LGHNA, CDR2 YNFKEQ. The ends were cut back, 0 bases at V and 5 bases at J, with 19 bases in the middle. The CDR3 is 17 amino acids. The CDR3 DNA reads as TGTGCCAGCAGCCAAGATCTTTACAGGGCCCTTAGTTATGGCTACACCTTC. Its translation: CASSQDLYRALSYGYTF.

This rearrangement joins TRBV30 to TRBJ1-6; TRBD1 agrees at 7 bases. Germline V gene data show CDR1 as GTSNPN and CDR2 as SVGIG (reference sequence). The CDR3 sequence is 13 residues long. Trimming at V came to 6 bases and at J to 6 bases, leaving 5 bases not matched to a gene. In DNA form, the CDR3 reads TGTGCCTGTTCCCGGGACAGTAATTCACCCCTCCACTTT. It specifies CACSRDSNSPLHF.

CDR3 loop: CASSPVGRGGTEAFF. The CDR3, as DNA: TGTGCCAGCAGCCCAGTGGGACGGGGCGGGACTGAAGCTTTCTTT. The J gene is TRBJ1-1, the V gene TRBV3-1 (or the pseudogene TRBV3-2), with D tentatively TRBD1 (5 bases). CDR1 LGHDT and CDR2 YNNKEL come from the germline V gene (reference sequence). The CDR3 loop spans 15 amino acids. V lost 4 bases to trimming and J lost 5 bases, with 17 bases between them.

V usage is TRBV2 and J usage is TRBJ1-5; D is uncertain. The V and J ends lost 8 bases and 0 bases respectively, with 8 bases between them. The CDR3 consists of 13 residues. Germline V lookup: CDR1 SNHLY, CDR2 FYNNEI. CDR3 sequence (DNA): TGTGCCAGCTTGAGGGATAGCAATCAGCCCCAGCATTTT. Translated: CASLRDSNQPQHF.

The chain links TRBV6-1 to TRBJ1-4, with D possibly being TRBD1 (5 bases). V was cut by 2 bases and J by 7 bases, with 20 bases left in between. Per the germline V gene, CDR1 is MNHNS and CDR2 is SASEGT. The CDR3 is 17 residues long. CDR3 sequence (DNA): TGTGCCAGCAGTGAATCGTCGGCCGGGGCGGCTGGTGAAAAACTGTTTTTT. It encodes CASSESSAGAAGEKLFF.